These 9 T cell receptor beta chains were all obtained from the same sample, sequenced in a study of cytomegalovirus exposure and HLA in healthy donors. The study ran its PCR with 60 Vbeta and 13 Jbeta primers. The table came from immunoSEQ multiplex PCR; TCRdb's copy has only in-frame clones and leaves some out. Altogether fewer than 100,000 clones are present, just under 80% being singletons, with the ten largest covering 4.4%. Specimen: PBMCs. The receptors shown here come from a male donor in good health and CMV-seropositive.

CDR3 amino acids: CASSLRGPTSVKQYF. The CDR3 DNA reads as TGTGCCAGCAGTTTAAGGGGCCCGACTAGCGTAAAGCAGTACTTC. The J gene is TRBJ2-7, the V gene TRBV27, with 8 bases fitting TRBD2. CDR3 length equals 15 residues. V lost 2 bases and J lost 8; bases outside the gene matches: 11. The germline V gene encodes CDR1 MNHEY and CDR2 SMNVEV (reference sequence).

V gene TRBV18 combines with J gene TRBJ1-5; perhaps TRBD1 as D (6 bases). CDR1 and CDR2 from the germline V gene are KGHSH and LQKENI. Trimming shortened V by 0 bases and J by 7 bases, and 13 bases separated the two germline ends. CDR3 length: 15 residues. The CDR3: CASSPPTGRGQPQHF. In nucleotides, the CDR3 is TGTGCCAGCTCACCACCGACAGGACGAGGACAGCCCCAGCATTTT.

V and J are TRBV9 and TRBJ2-5; TRBD2 aligns across 11 bases. CDR1 SGDLS and CDR2 YYNGEE come from the germline V gene. V was clipped by 3 bases and J by 4 bases; unmatched bases: 5. The CDR3 consists of 15 residues. The CDR3 reads CASSDIAGGRETQYF. The CDR3 DNA follows: TGTGCCAGCAGCGACATAGCGGGGGGGCGAGAGACCCAGTACTTC. Based on the CDR3 plus reference TRBV9 and TRBJ2-5, the full variable domain is DSGVTQTPKHLITATGQRVTLRCSPRSGDLSVYWYQQSLDQGLQFLIQYYNGEERAKGNILERFSAQQFPDLHSELNLSSLELGDSALYFCASSDIAGGRETQYFGPGTRLLVL.

The chain recombines TRBV19 with TRBJ2-1; D gene uncertain. CDR1 and CDR2 (germline): LNHDA, SQIVND (reference sequence). The germline V and J ends were trimmed by 6 bases and 0 bases, with 12 bases remaining between them. The CDR3 consists of 15 residues. CDR3 protein: CASSPTKYSYNEQFF. The CDR3 coding sequence is TGTGCCAGTAGCCCTACGAAGTACTCCTACAATGAGCAGTTCTTC.

The V and J genes are TRBV9 and TRBJ1-5; tentatively, D is TRBD1 (6 bases). V lost 0 bases and J lost 3, with 13 bases in between. The CDR3 length is 16 residues. Germline V gene data show CDR1 as SGDLS and CDR2 as YYNGEE. CDR3 DNA sequence: TGTGCCAGCAGCGTAGGGCCGGACAGACCCAATCAGCCCCAGCATTTT. This codes for CASSVGPDRPNQPQHF.

The chain is built from TRBV6-5 and TRBJ2-3; TRBD1 matches 8 bases. Losses at the gene ends were 10 bases for V and 0 bases for J; bases not matched to a gene: 3. There are 13 residues in the CDR3. CDR1 is MNHEY, CDR2 SVGAGI, per germline. This chain's CDR3 is CAIRTGSTDTQYF. In DNA, the CDR3 is TGTGCCATCCGGACAGGGAGCACAGATACGCAGTATTTT.

V is TRBV6-5 and J is TRBJ2-1, with a possible D match to TRBD2 (5 bases). CDR1 is MNHEY, CDR2 SVGAGI, per germline. This CDR3 region has 13 residues. Trimming shortened V by 2 bases and J by 5 bases, and 7 bases separated the two germline ends. CDR3 region: CASSYGRDNEQFF. In nucleotides, the CDR3 is TGTGCCAGCAGTTACGGGCGGGACAATGAGCAGTTCTTC.

This clone has only a few counts. The chain uses TRBV27 and TRBJ1-1; 7 bases line up with TRBD1. V dropped 3 bases and J dropped 8; count of bases not matched to a gene: 6. The CDR3 sequence is 13 residues long. The V gene's germline CDR1 is MNHEY and CDR2 SMNVEV (reference sequence). CDR3 DNA: TGTGCCAGCAGTTTCACTGACAGGGAGGAAGCTTTCTTT. Translation gives CASSFTDREEAFF.

The chain is built from TRBV7-3 and TRBJ1-1, with a weak D call TRBD1 (5 bases). Germline V CDR1 and CDR2: SGHTA, FQGTGA. Trimming left V 2 bases short and J 4 bases short, with 11 bases between. The CDR3 loop spans 14 amino acids. Here the CDR3 reads CASSLLGVGTEAFF. In DNA form, the CDR3 reads TGTGCCAGCAGCTTACTAGGGGTGGGCACTGAAGCTTTCTTT.